This record covers a single T cell receptor (beta chain). Its specificity is not known. This sample stems from a study of identical twins. Study results and limitations: Out-of-frame sharing of TCR alpha in monozygotic twins was underestimated by models. There were fewer insertions in abundant cord blood beta clonotypes, but memory repertoires showed no such pattern.

Donors uniformly comprised healthy Caucasians. Template switching (which added a universal primer site) was used, and cDNA carried unique molecular identifiers. One entry per CDR3 protein, called by TCRdb with MiXCR from the 5' RACE reads. Of some 570,000 distinct CDR3 sequences listed, around 22% are singletons. The same data also contributed to another study, on yellow fever vaccine responses in identical twins.

This sequence originates from a woman aged 18-29 years in good health. Material: CD4+ T cells sorted from blood.

CDR3: CASKSPSGTYNEQFF. For the CDR3, the DNA is TGTGCCAGCAAGTCCCCTAGCGGGACGTACAATGAGCAGTTCTTC. The gene calls are TRBV6-2 or TRBV6-3 and TRBJ2-1; 9 positions match TRBD2. V shed 7 bases, J shed 4 bases, and the junction held 8 bases outside the gene matches. CDR3 length: 15 amino acids. CDR1 MNHEY and CDR2 SVGEGT come from the germline V gene.